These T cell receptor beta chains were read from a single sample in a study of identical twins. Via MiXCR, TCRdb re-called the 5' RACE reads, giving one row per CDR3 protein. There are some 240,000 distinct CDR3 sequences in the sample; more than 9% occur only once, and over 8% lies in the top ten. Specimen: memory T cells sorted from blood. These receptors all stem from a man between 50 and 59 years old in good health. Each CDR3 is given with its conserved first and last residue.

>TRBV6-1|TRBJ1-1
CVSLGALFVNTEAFF
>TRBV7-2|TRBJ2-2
CASSTGQALTGELFF
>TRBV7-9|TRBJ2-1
CATGLAYNEQFF
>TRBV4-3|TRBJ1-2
CASSQDRGRDGYTF
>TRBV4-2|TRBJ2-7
CASSQNLAYEQYF
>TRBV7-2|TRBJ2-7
CASSAPRLGTPYEQYF
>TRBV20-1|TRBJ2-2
CSASPRLAGVTGELFF
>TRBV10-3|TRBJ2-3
CAISPTSGSTDTQYF
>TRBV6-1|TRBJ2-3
CASRQGSSGTDTQYF
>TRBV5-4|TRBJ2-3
CASNLAAVGDTQYF
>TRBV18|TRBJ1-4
CASSPWGTDNEKLFF
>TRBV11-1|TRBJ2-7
CASSLRTTSYEQYF
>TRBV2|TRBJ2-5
CASDKTGHFYQETQYF
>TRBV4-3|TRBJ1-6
CASSQDSGRDSPLHF
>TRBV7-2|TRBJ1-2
CASSFEGTPISF
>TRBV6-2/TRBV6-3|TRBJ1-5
CASARAGGNQPQHF
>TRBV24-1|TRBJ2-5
CATSDPGGRQETQYF
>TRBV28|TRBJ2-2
CASTYRLANTGELFF
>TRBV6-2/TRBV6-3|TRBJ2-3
CASRGTSGTDTQYF
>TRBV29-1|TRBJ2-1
CSVWDGSLQFF
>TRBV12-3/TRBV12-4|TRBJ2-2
CASSFGSANTGELFF
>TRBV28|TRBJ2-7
CASKGQQTYEQYF
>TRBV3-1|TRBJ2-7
CASRLTSGSTYEQYF
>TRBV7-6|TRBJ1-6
CASSLDDRGLSPLHF
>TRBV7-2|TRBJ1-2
CASSLMVSGGYGYTF
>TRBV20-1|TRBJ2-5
CSARDQVRGGLETQYF
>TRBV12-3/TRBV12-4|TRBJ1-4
CASSLVRGRGRLRNEKLFF
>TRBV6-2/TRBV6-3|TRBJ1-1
CASRPLATIYSEAFF
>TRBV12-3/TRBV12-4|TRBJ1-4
CASSLKSLGEKLFF
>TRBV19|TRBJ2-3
CASSPGLAGQIRRTDTQYF
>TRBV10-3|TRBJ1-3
CAISAVQVSGNTIYF
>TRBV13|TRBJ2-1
CASSVSRGLAVTEQFF
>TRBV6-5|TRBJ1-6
CASSYQMDRSNSPLHF